This T cell receptor beta chain appears in the sequencing data of a study of cytomegalovirus exposure and HLA in healthy donors. As to this clone: Its antigen remains unidentified.

With 60 Vbeta and 13 Jbeta primers, the PCR was carried out. Method: immunoSEQ multiplex PCR; TCRdb's copy keeps in-frame clones and lacks some. The sample yields 100,000 to 150,000 clones, around 80% seen once. Broader study findings: In a later analysis, TCR association rates varied by HLA locus: DRB1 most, HLA-C fewest. One variant, a missense change in DCLRE1C, was linked in a later analysis to TCR beta V- and J-gene trimming.

The TCR originated in a woman aged 40-49 years in good health and CMV-seropositive. The sample was PBMCs.

Here the CDR3 DNA reads TGCGCCAGCAGCCAAAGGACAGGCCTATCCTACAATGAGCAGTTCTTC. Encoded protein: CASSQRTGLSYNEQFF. The V call is TRBV4-1, the J call TRBJ2-1; 7 positions agree with TRBD1. The CDR3 contains 16 residues. Germline-derived CDR1 and CDR2 are MGHRA and YSYEKL. Trimming cost V 2 bases and J 1 base; bases outside gene matches: 5.